Listed below are T cell receptor beta chains from one sample, sequenced in a study of early T cells in non-severe SARS-CoV-2 infection. One entry per CDR3 protein results from TCRdb running MiXCR on the 5' RACE reads. The sample comprises about 24,000 distinct CDR3 sequences, around 3.5% of which are singletons, and around 5.5% rests with the top ten. Sequencing input: whole blood. The receptors shown here come from an adult who was a healthcare worker with PCR-confirmed SARS-CoV-2 infection or an uninfected control (not recorded which). Both conserved end residues are part of each CDR3. Fields, in order: J gene, V gene, clone size, D gene, CDR3 DNA, CDR3 protein. D genes are given only for firm matches. Not every row has a clone size; where given, it reads once, few, many or a size class.

J: TRBJ2-7; V: TRBV28; size: many; D: .; DNA: TGTGCCAGCGAATCCTCCTACGAGCAGTACTTC; CDR3: CASESSYEQYF
J: TRBJ2-1; V: TRBV7-3; size: many; D: TRBD2; DNA: TGTGCCAGCAGCCGAGTCGGGACTAGCAATGAGCAGTTCTTC; CDR3: CASSRVGTSNEQFF
J: TRBJ1-2; V: TRBV12-3/TRBV12-4; size: many; D: TRBD1; DNA: TGTGCCAGCAGCTCAGACAGGGTCTATGGCTACACCTTC; CDR3: CASSSDRVYGYTF
J: TRBJ2-1; V: TRBV7-2; size: many; D: TRBD2; DNA: TGTGCCAGCAGCTCAAAATGGGGACTAGCGGATGAGCAGTTCTTC; CDR3: CASSSKWGLADEQFF
J: TRBJ2-1; V: TRBV11-2; size: medium-sized; D: TRBD2; DNA: TGTGCCAGCAGCTTCCTCGGACTAGCGGGGGTTCTCTACAATGAGCAGTTCTTC; CDR3: CASSFLGLAGVLYNEQFF
J: TRBJ2-1; V: TRBV7-6; size: many; D: .; DNA: TGTGCCAGCAGCTTAGAGTGGGATTCCGAGCAGTTCTTC; CDR3: CASSLEWDSEQFF
J: TRBJ2-7; V: TRBV28; size: few; D: TRBD1; DNA: TGTGCCAGCAGTTTAAGTCAGGGGGTCTACGAGCAGTACTTC; CDR3: CASSLSQGVYEQYF
J: TRBJ2-7; V: TRBV6-6; size: few; D: TRBD2; DNA: TGTGCCAGCAGTCCCGGGGGGGGTAGCTCCTACGAGCAGTACTTC; CDR3: CASSPGGGSSYEQYF
J: TRBJ2-7; V: TRBV10-2; size: many; D: TRBD1; DNA: TGCGCCAGCAGCCAACAGGGGTACGAGCAGTACTTC; CDR3: CASSQQGYEQYF
J: TRBJ1-6; V: TRBV12-3/TRBV12-4; size: many; D: .; DNA: TGTGCCAGCAGTTTTTGGCAGGGGACGGATTCACCCCTCCACTTT; CDR3: CASSFWQGTDSPLHF
J: TRBJ1-4; V: TRBV29-1; size: many; D: .; DNA: TGCAGCGTCCGCACGGGGGGTGCAACGAGTGAAAAACTGTTTTTT; CDR3: CSVRTGGATSEKLFF
J: TRBJ1-1; V: TRBV30; size: many; D: .; DNA: TGTGCCTGGAGCGTGGGGCACGGCACTGAAGCTTTCTTT; CDR3: CAWSVGHGTEAFF
J: TRBJ2-1; V: TRBV11-2; size: .; D: TRBD2; DNA: TGTGCCAGCAGCTACACTAGCGGGGGGACCCACAATGAGCAGTTCTTC; CDR3: CASSYTSGGTHNEQFF
J: TRBJ2-7; V: TRBV6-2/TRBV6-3; size: .; D: .; DNA: TGTGCCAGCAATCTTTACGAGCAGTACTTC; CDR3: CASNLYEQYF
J: TRBJ2-7; V: TRBV4-3; size: many; D: TRBD1; DNA: TGCGCCAGCAGCCCCGGGACAGGGTTCGACGAGCAGTACTTC; CDR3: CASSPGTGFDEQYF
J: TRBJ2-1; V: TRBV30; size: .; D: TRBD2; DNA: TGTGCCTGGAGTCCGTGGACTAGCGGGATCTTCCATGAGCAGTTCTTC; CDR3: CAWSPWTSGIFHEQFF